The source of this T cell receptor beta chain is a study of cytomegalovirus exposure and HLA in healthy donors. As for the study in general: Early on, a data release was issued that held 65 million to 100 million unique TCRs from HLA-typed donors.

Study observations and caveats: According to an earlier analysis, most TCR beta V segments yielded productive rearrangements about 90% or about 30% of the time. It was reportedly the case that the classifier diagnosed cytomegalovirus status with high specificity and sensitivity.

13 Jbeta primers and 60 Vbeta primers were used for the PCR. TCRdb's table, derived via immunoSEQ multiplex PCR, lists solely in-frame clones and lacks some. The data contain around 64,000 clones, roughly 87% of them singletons. The CDR3 consists of 14 residues. The trim removed 5 bases at V and 2 bases at J, leaving 3 bases unmatched. Germline-derived CDR1 and CDR2 are SGHDT and YYEEEE. Turning to this clone: Its antigen is unknown.

This receptor was obtained from a female donor in good health and CMV-seronegative. This chain uses TRBV5-6 with TRBJ2-7; 11 nucleotides agree with TRBD2. Sequenced: PBMCs. The CDR3 nucleotides are TGTGCCAGCAGAAGACTAGCGGGGACCTACGAGCAGTACTTC. As protein: CASRRLAGTYEQYF.